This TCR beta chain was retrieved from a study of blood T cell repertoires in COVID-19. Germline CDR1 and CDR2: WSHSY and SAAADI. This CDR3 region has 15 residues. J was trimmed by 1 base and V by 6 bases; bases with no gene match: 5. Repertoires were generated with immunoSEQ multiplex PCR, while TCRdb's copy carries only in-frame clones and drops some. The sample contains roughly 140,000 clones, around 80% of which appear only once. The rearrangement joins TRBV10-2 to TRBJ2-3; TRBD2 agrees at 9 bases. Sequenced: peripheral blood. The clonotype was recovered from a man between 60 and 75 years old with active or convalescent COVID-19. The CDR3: CASSATSGRTDTQYF. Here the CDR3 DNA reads TGCGCCAGCAGCGCGACTAGCGGACGCACAGATACGCAGTATTTT.